The 25 T cell receptor beta chains below all came from one sample that was sequenced in a study of read filtering for tumor transcriptome and immune sequencing (TCRdb year 2020). Reads for this sample came from an Illumina HiSeq 4000. TCR libraries were constructed from approximately 390 ng RNA using the Immunoverse kit, and molecular barcoded adaptors covering alpha/delta and beta/gamma chains were employed. The public sequencing data were trimmed at Q25 with fastp and processed into clonotypes with MiXCR by TCRdb, which kept only in-frame beta chains. When rows share a CDR3 protein, they turn into one entry using the most common DNA and genes. The sample yields about 58,000 distinct CDR3 sequences; approximately 13% were counted once. The ten largest clones represent approximately 16% of the sample. The material sequenced was a population of CD138-negative cells sorted from bone marrow. Per the publication, the cell subset or site label means: bone marrow mononuclear cells depleted of CD138+ plasma/myeloma cells by negative magnetic selection. The receptors originated from a donor aged 40 or over with multiple myeloma.

A word on this clonotype: A much bigger clone sits one base away, suggesting this may be a read error. The chain employs TRBV12-3 or TRBV12-4 and TRBJ2-2; either TRBD1 or TRBD2 may supply D (5 bases each). The length of the CDR3 is 16 residues. The ends were cut back, 5 bases at V and 5 bases at J, with 18 bases in the middle. For the CDR3, the DNA is TGTGCCAGCAGTCTATGGACTGGGGCTGAGACCGGGGAGCTGTTTTTT. This encodes CASSLWTGAETGELFF.

A word on this clonotype: Since no conserved phenylalanine or tryptophan closes the CDR3, a read error is the likely cause. The genes are TRBV7-9 and TRBJ1-2, with TRBD1 matching over 12 bases. The CDR3 is 16 residues long. The V gene end was trimmed by 4 bases and the J gene end by 4 bases; junction bases not matched to a gene: 7. Germline values: CDR1 SEHNR, CDR2 FQNEAQ (reference sequence). Here the CDR3 DNA reads TGTGCCAGCAGCTCCTGGGACAGGGGGCAGAGCTATGGCTACACCATC. It encodes CASSSWDRGQSYGYTI.

There are many counts of this clonotype. This chain connects TRBV19 to TRBJ2-7; 9 bases agree with TRBD1. Trimming removed 1 base from V and 5 bases from J; junction bases left unmatched: 9. Germline CDR1 LNHDA, CDR2 SQIVND (reference sequence). The CDR3 is made up of 16 amino acids. The CDR3 loop is CASSIGTGDIQDEQYF. The CDR3 DNA follows: TGTGCCAGTAGTATAGGGACAGGGGATATCCAGGACGAGCAGTACTTC. The full variable domain, completed using reference TRBV19 and TRBJ2-7, is DGGITQSPKYLFRKEGQNVTLSCEQNLNHDAMYWYRQDPGQGLRLIYYSQIVNDFQKGDIAEGYSVSREKKESFPLTVTSAQKNPTAFYLCASSIGTGDIQDEQYFGPGTRLTVT.

This clonotype has ten or more counts. J is TRBJ2-6 and V is TRBV11-3; D call uncertain. Germline V lookup: CDR1 SGHNT, CDR2 YENEEA. V dropped 3 bases and J dropped 2 bases, with 2 bases sitting between them. This CDR3 has 13 residues. This CDR3 is CASSLAGANVLTF. The CDR3 nucleotides read TGTGCCAGCAGCTTGGCTGGGGCCAACGTCCTGACTTTC.

In this sample, this clonotype turned up many times. The CDR3 here is CASSLLIGSSYNEQFF. The CDR3 nucleotides read TGTGCCAGCAGCTTGTTGATCGGGAGCTCCTACAATGAGCAGTTCTTC. The chain couples TRBV11-2 to TRBJ2-1; the D gene is possibly TRBD2 (6 bases). V lost 3 bases, J lost 0 bases, and 12 bases lay in between. Looked up from germline, CDR1 is SGHAT and CDR2 is FQNNGV. CDR3 size: 16 residues. The full variable domain, with the rest looked up from reference TRBV11-2 and TRBJ2-1, is EAGVAQSPRYKIIEKRQSVAFWCNPISGHATLYWYQQILGQGPKLLIQFQNNGVVDDSQLPKDRFSAERLKGVDSTLKIQPAKLEDSAVYLCASSLLIGSSYNEQFFGPGTRLTVL.

This clonotype was observed at least ten times. The chain is built from TRBV5-4 and TRBJ2-3; 9 nucleotides align to TRBD2. CDR3 length: 15 amino acids. Germline CDR1 and CDR2: SGHNT and YYREEE (reference sequence). The ends lost 4 bases at V and 1 base at J; junction bases unmatched: 4. The DNA of the CDR3 is TGTGCCAGCAGCGTTAGCGGGGGCCGCACAGATACGCAGTATTTT. Translating it yields CASSVSGGRTDTQYF.

Many counts were recorded for this clonotype. The chain employs TRBV10-2 and TRBJ1-5; tentatively, D is TRBD1 (5 bases). The CDR3 totals 15 residues. V lost 2 bases and J lost 3, with 11 bases in between. Germline V gene sequence: CDR1 WSHSY, CDR2 SAAADI. DNA of the CDR3: TGCGCCAGCAGTGAGGCTGGAGGGGTCAATCAGCCCCAGCATTTT. This gives the protein CASSEAGGVNQPQHF.

This clonotype was counted ten times or more. This sequence joins TRBV5-6 and TRBJ2-1; D remains unclear. This CDR3 is built from 13 residues. V was trimmed by 0 bases and J by 8 bases, leaving 9 bases between them. CDR1 and CDR2 (germline): SGHDT, YYEEEE. The CDR3 reads CASSLVPRDEQFF. The DNA of the CDR3 is TGTGCCAGCAGCTTGGTCCCCCGAGATGAGCAGTTCTTC.

This clonotype was seen more than once but under ten times. The chain joins TRBV2 to TRBJ1-2; 7 bases map to TRBD1. The CDR3 is made up of 13 amino acids. Trimming took 5 bases from V and 4 from J; bases not matched to a gene: 4. CDR1 is SNHLY, CDR2 FYNNEI, per germline. This CDR3 is CASSPRDSYGYTF. The CDR3 DNA sequence: TGTGCCAGCAGTCCCCGGGACAGCTATGGCTACACCTTC.

This clonotype was seen ten or more times. The chain is built from TRBV18 and TRBJ2-3, with 10 positions matching TRBD2. The trim removed 5 bases at V and 4 bases at J, leaving 6 bases unmatched. CDR1 KGHSH and CDR2 LQKENI come from the germline V gene. The CDR3 length is 15 residues. CDR3 protein: CASSSVAGGSDTQYF. CDR3 DNA sequence: TGTGCCAGCTCATCGGTAGCGGGGGGATCAGATACGCAGTATTTT.

The chain has TRBV7-2 and TRBJ2-1; 9 nucleotides line up with TRBD1. The CDR3 covers 15 residues. V gave up 5 bases and J gave up 9 bases; unmatched junction bases: 11. CDR1 and CDR2 (germline): SGHTA, FQGNSA. In nucleotides, the CDR3 is TGTGCCAGCAGCCCGGGACAGGGAAGTCCGCTTGAGCAGTTCTTC. Translation: CASSPGQGSPLEQFF.

The chain uses TRBV5-1 and TRBJ2-3; TRBD1 matches 7 bases. V dropped 4 bases and J dropped 1; count of bases not matched to a gene: 6. The CDR3 length is 15 residues. Germline V lookup: CDR1 SGHRS, CDR2 YFSETQ. CDR3 region: CASSLAQGGTDTQYF. The CDR3, as DNA: TGCGCCAGCAGCCTCGCCCAGGGGGGCACAGATACGCAGTATTTT.

This clonotype has at least ten counts. V gene TRBV5-1 combines with J gene TRBJ2-5; the match to TRBD2 covers 10 bases. CDR3 size: 16 residues. V was clipped by 3 bases and J by 1 base; unmatched bases: 6. Germline CDR1 reads SGHRS; CDR2 reads YFSETQ. CDR3 DNA sequence: TGCGCCAGCAGCTCGGGGACTAGCGTCCTCCAAGAGACCCAGTACTTC. Translated: CASSSGTSVLQETQYF.

This clonotype was observed at least ten times. The rearrangement joins TRBV5-1 to TRBJ1-5, with 7 bases fitting TRBD1. The CDR3 sequence is 14 residues long. Trimming at V came to 5 bases and at J to 2 bases, leaving 4 bases not matched to a gene. From germline, CDR1 is SGHRS and CDR2 YFSETQ. Written as DNA, the CDR3 is TGCGCCAGCAGTGACGGGACAGGCAATCAGCCCCAGCATTTT. It encodes CASSDGTGNQPQHF.

This clonotype occurred many times. The rearrangement uses TRBV2 and TRBJ1-1; no definite D call. V was shortened by 2 bases and J by 1 base, with 5 bases between the two germline ends. This CDR3 is built from 13 residues. Germline CDR1 and CDR2: SNHLY and FYNNEI. Here the CDR3 DNA reads TGTGCCAGCAGTGAACGCGGGAACACTGAAGCTTTCTTT. Amino acids: CASSERGNTEAFF. The variable domain in full, with the rest retrieved from reference TRBV2 and TRBJ1-1, is EPEVTQTPSHQVTQMGQEVILRCVPISNHLYFYWYRQILGQKVEFLVSFYNNEISEKSEIFDDQFSVERPDGSNFTLKIRSTKLEDSAMYFCASSERGNTEAFFGQGTRLTVV.

Judged by abundance, this clonotype is medium-sized. V and J are TRBV29-1 and TRBJ2-7, with TRBD1 identical over 8 bases. This CDR3 comprises 12 residues. Germline V CDR1 and CDR2: SQVTM, ANQGSEA. J lost 6 bases, V lost 5 bases, and 6 bases had no gene match. In DNA form, the CDR3 reads TGCAGCGTTCGGACAGGGACATTCGAGCAGTACTTC. It translates to CSVRTGTFEQYF.

This clonotype was seen many times. This chain joins TRBV19 and TRBJ1-5; 10 positions agree with TRBD1. Trimming cost V 10 bases and J 0 bases; bases outside gene matches: 6. The CDR3 runs to 15 residues. Per the germline V gene, CDR1 is LNHDA and CDR2 is SQIVND (reference sequence). The CDR3 nucleotides are TGTGCCACGCGGGACAGGGGCTATAGCAATCAGCCCCAGCATTTT. Its translation: CATRDRGYSNQPQHF.

In its sample, this clonotype was seen a few times. The rearrangement joins TRBV3-2 to TRBJ2-7; TRBD2 is the table's D call, not checked against the DNA. TRBV3-2 constitutes a pseudogene. The CDR3 sequence is 13 residues long. CDR3 protein: CASSPSPANEQYF. The CDR3 nucleotides are TGTGCCAGCAGTCCCTCTCCCGCTAACGAGCAGTACTTC.

This clonotype was found many times. The chain is built from TRBV5-1 and TRBJ2-1; unclear D gene. This CDR3 is built from 14 residues. V was trimmed by 4 bases and J by 4 bases, leaving 12 bases between them. Germline CDR1 is SGHRS and CDR2 is YFSETQ. DNA of the CDR3: TGCGCCAGCAGCCTCCAGAAGGGTTACAATGAGCAGTTCTTC. Its translation: CASSLQKGYNEQFF.

There are many counts of this clonotype. The chain employs TRBV18 and TRBJ2-3; D ambiguous. Germline assignment: CDR1 KGHSH and CDR2 LQKENI. CDR3 length: 12 residues. The V gene lost 4 bases and the J gene lost 1 base, with 3 bases spanning the gap. For the CDR3, the DNA is TGTGCCAGCTCACGGCGCACAGATACGCAGTATTTT. Its protein product is CASSRRTDTQYF.

This clonotype was seen a few times. One base away lies a much larger clone, so this may be a sequencing read error. This sequence joins TRBV4-1 and TRBJ2-7, with D uncertain. Per the germline V gene, CDR1 is MGHRA and CDR2 is YSYEKL. The CDR3 runs 14 residues. V was clipped by 4 bases and J by 2 bases, with 12 bases between them. The CDR3 bases are TGCGCCAGCAGCCGAGACTGGAGCCCCTACGAGCAGTACTTC. It is translated as CASSRDWSPYEQYF.

The rearrangement uses TRBV9 and TRBJ1-1, with D possibly being TRBD1 (5 bases). The ends were cut back, 3 bases at V and 4 bases at J, with 10 bases in the middle. This CDR3 comprises 13 residues. Per germline, CDR1 SGDLS and CDR2 YYNGEE. CDR3 amino acids: CASSEGFGTEAFF. The CDR3 coding sequence is TGTGCCAGCAGCGAGGGGTTCGGCACTGAAGCTTTCTTT.

This clonotype showed up many times. The rearrangement joins TRBV12-3 or TRBV12-4 to TRBJ1-1; 9 positions match TRBD1. The junction had 7 bases not matched to a gene; V was cut back by 6 bases and J by 2 bases. The CDR3 has 15 residues. The CDR3 loop is CASSWGQGGNTEAFF. The CDR3 DNA is TGTGCCAGCAGCTGGGGACAGGGTGGTAACACTGAAGCTTTCTTT.

This clonotype was counted ten times or more. The chain employs TRBV7-2 and TRBJ2-3; D remains unclear. The CDR3 has 13 residues. V lost 1 base and J lost 4, with 6 bases in between. Germline assignment: CDR1 SGHTA and CDR2 FQGNSA. CDR3 sequence: CASSLVGSDTQYF. The CDR3 bases are TGTGCCAGCAGCTTAGTGGGATCAGATACGCAGTATTTT. The full variable domain, completed using reference TRBV7-2 and TRBJ2-3, is GAGVSQSPSNKVTEKGKDVELRCDPISGHTALYWYRQSLGQGLEFLIYFQGNSAPDKSGLPSDRFSAERTGGSVSTLTIQRTQQEDSAVYLCASSLVGSDTQYFGPGTRLTVL.

This clonotype was seen many times. The V and J genes are TRBV4-2 and TRBJ2-3, with 11 bases fitting TRBD1. CDR3 size: 16 residues. The junction had 4 bases not matched to a gene; V was cut back by 0 bases and J by 5 bases. CDR1 and CDR2 from the germline V gene are LGHNA and YNFKEQ. The DNA of the CDR3 is TGTGCCAGCAGCCAAGACCGGGACAGGGGGTTAGATACGCAGTATTTT. This sequence encodes CASSQDRDRGLDTQYF.